What follows describes a single T cell receptor beta chain. This sample was included in a study of blood T cell repertoires in COVID-19. Study context: Acute-phase and convalescent COVID-19 samples originated in the United States, Italy and Spain. The analysed material was cDNA or gDNA that came from T cells, B-cell-depleted T cells, or PBMCs.

Germline CDR1 and CDR2: SEHNR and FQNEAQ (reference sequence). The CDR3 has 15 amino acids. Trimming at V came to 5 bases and at J to 5 bases, leaving 8 bases not matched to a gene. The authors' processing: Researchers report that nucleated cell counts were estimated from reference gene primer amplification. Measured with immunoSEQ multiplex PCR; TCRdb has only the in-frame clones, and not every one. Clone size and the V and J calls come from that table; the DNA yielded D and trimming. The table shows under 150,000 clones, with 81% occurring only once. The chain carries TRBV7-9 and TRBJ2-3, with 9 bases fitting TRBD1. The clonotype comes from a middle-aged man with acute or convalescent COVID-19. The sample comprised peripheral blood. The CDR3 sequence is CASSHGTGIIDTQYF. DNA for the CDR3: TGTGCCAGCAGCCATGGGACAGGGATTATAGATACGCAGTATTTT.